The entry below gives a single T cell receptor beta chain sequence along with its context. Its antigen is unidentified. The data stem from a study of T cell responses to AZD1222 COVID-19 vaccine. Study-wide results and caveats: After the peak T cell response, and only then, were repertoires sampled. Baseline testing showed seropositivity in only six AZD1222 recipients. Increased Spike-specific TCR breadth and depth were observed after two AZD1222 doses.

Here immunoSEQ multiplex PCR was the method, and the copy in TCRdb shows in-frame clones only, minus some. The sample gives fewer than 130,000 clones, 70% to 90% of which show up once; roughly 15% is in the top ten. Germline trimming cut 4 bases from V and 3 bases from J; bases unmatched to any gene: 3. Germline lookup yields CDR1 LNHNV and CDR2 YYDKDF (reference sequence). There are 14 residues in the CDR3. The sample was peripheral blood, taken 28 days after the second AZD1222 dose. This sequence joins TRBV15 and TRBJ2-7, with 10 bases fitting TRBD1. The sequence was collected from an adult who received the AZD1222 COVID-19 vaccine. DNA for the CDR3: TGTGCCACCAGCACGGGACAGGGGAACTACGAGCAGTACTTC. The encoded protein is CATSTGQGNYEQYF.